The next 14 T cell receptor beta chains were all read from a single sample in a study of regulatory T cells in long-lasting Graves disease. According to the study, TCR beta libraries were built with iRepertoire HTBI primers and CDR3-region Arm-PCR. TCRdb passed the multiplex PCR reads through MiXCR, listing each CDR3 protein once. The sample has roughly 700,000 distinct CDR3 sequences; around 30% are singletons. Time point denoted: persistent/refractory GD, antithyroid drugs over 5 years with positive TRAb. Extracted PBMC RNA gave rise to the TCR library. The specimen comprised peripheral blood mononuclear cells (PBMCs), sampled when the disease was refractory, from a patient treated with antithyroid drugs. These receptors all stem from a female donor with Graves disease.

The rearrangement links TRBV7-9 to TRBJ1-2, with no clear D. In germline, CDR1 is SEHNR, CDR2 FQNEAQ (reference sequence). V was clipped by 1 base and J by 6 bases, with 9 bases between them. This CDR3 has 13 residues. In DNA form, the CDR3 reads TGTGCCAGCAGCTTAGTGGGTTCGGATGGCTACACCTTC. Amino acids: CASSLVGSDGYTF.

The V and J genes are TRBV11-3 and TRBJ2-5; D is perhaps TRBD1 (6 bases). Trimming pared 4 bases from V and 3 bases from J, leaving 9 bases between. Germline-derived CDR1 and CDR2 are SGHNT and YENEEA. The CDR3 extends over 13 amino acids. CDR3 region: CASSSGHKETQYF. DNA for the CDR3: TGTGCCAGCAGCTCGGGACACAAAGAGACCCAGTACTTC.

This clonotype was counted only a few times. CDR3 coding DNA: TGCAGTGCTAGAGGACAGGGGAAGCCCCAGCATTTT. Protein product: CSARGQGKPQHF. V usage is TRBV20-1 and J usage is TRBJ1-5, with TRBD1 matching over 8 bases. Germline V gene data show CDR1 as DFQATT and CDR2 as SNEGSKA (reference sequence). The V and J ends lost 1 base and 8 bases, in that order; junction bases with no gene match: 1. CDR3 length: 12 amino acids.

The chain recombines TRBV28 with TRBJ2-2, with 15 bases identical to TRBD2. Germline CDR1 MDHEN, CDR2 SYDVKM. The CDR3 has 20 residues. V shed 2 bases and J 4 bases; nucleotides not matched to a gene: 11. This CDR3 reads CASSLGYPGLAGGSTGELFF. For the CDR3, the DNA is TGTGCCAGCAGTTTAGGCTATCCGGGACTAGCGGGAGGTAGCACCGGGGAGCTGTTTTTT.

The V call is TRBV7-9, the J call TRBJ1-2, with a tentative D call TRBD1 (5 bases). Germline-derived CDR1 and CDR2 are SEHNR and FQNEAQ (reference sequence). The ends were cut back, 4 bases at V and 7 bases at J, with 10 bases in the middle. The CDR3 is made up of 12 amino acids. The CDR3 here is CASSSDRTGYTF. The DNA of the CDR3 is TGTGCCAGCAGCTCCGACAGAACTGGCTACACCTTC.

The gene calls are TRBV6-2 or TRBV6-3 and TRBJ1-1; tentatively, D is TRBD1 (5 bases). This CDR3 has 17 residues. The germline V and J ends were trimmed by 0 bases and 3 bases, with 17 bases remaining between them. The V gene's germline CDR1 is MNHEY and CDR2 SVGEGT. The chain's CDR3 is CASSYSRDASGDTEAFF. In DNA form, the CDR3 reads TGTGCCAGCAGTTACTCGAGGGACGCCAGCGGGGACACTGAAGCTTTCTTT.

This clonotype was counted many times. V gene TRBV28 combines with J gene TRBJ1-2, with D perhaps matching TRBD1 (5 bases). The V and J ends lost 5 bases and 7 bases respectively, with 5 bases between them. This CDR3 has 10 amino acids. Germline assignment: CDR1 MDHEN and CDR2 SYDVKM. In DNA, the CDR3 is TGTGCCAGCAGTGGGGGTGGCTACACCTTC. This translates into CASSGGGYTF.

The chain has TRBV19 and TRBJ2-3; D perhaps matches TRBD2 (6 bases). The germline V and J ends were trimmed by 5 bases and 2 bases, with 11 bases remaining between them. Germline V gene data show CDR1 as LNHDA and CDR2 as SQIVND (reference sequence). The CDR3 spans 14 residues. This CDR3 is CASSLGLNTDTQYF. The CDR3 DNA is TGTGCCAGTAGTTTGGGACTGAACACAGATACGCAGTATTTT.

This clonotype showed up just a few times. The chain joins TRBV2 to TRBJ2-5, with 10 bases identical to TRBD2. CDR1 is SNHLY, CDR2 FYNNEI, per germline. This CDR3 spans 15 amino acids. V lost 8 bases, J lost 1 base, and 7 bases stayed unmatched. CDR3 sequence: CASGAGGPIQETQYF. The CDR3 DNA reads TGTGCCAGCGGAGCGGGAGGGCCGATCCAAGAGACCCAGTACTTC.

The genes are TRBV29-1 and TRBJ1-2; D not resolved. Trimming pared 3 bases from V and 0 bases from J, leaving 11 bases between. This CDR3 is 14 amino acids long. Germline values: CDR1 SQVTM, CDR2 ANQGSEA. The CDR3 reads CSVDSALANYGYTF. The CDR3 DNA is TGCAGCGTTGACTCGGCCCTAGCTAACTATGGCTACACCTTC.

J is TRBJ1-3 and V is TRBV5-4; D unclear. The CDR3 consists of 13 residues. The germline V gene encodes CDR1 SGHNT and CDR2 YYREEE (reference sequence). Trimming left V 10 bases short and J 0 bases short, with 11 bases between. The CDR3 region is CAYLAGSGNTIYF. In nucleotides, the CDR3 is TGTGCCTACCTAGCCGGCTCTGGAAACACCATATATTTT.

The chain recombines TRBV27 with TRBJ1-3; 7 bases fit TRBD1. With 3 bases clipped from V and 4 bases from J, the junction kept 6 bases outside the gene matches. In germline, CDR1 is MNHEY, CDR2 SMNVEV (reference sequence). The CDR3 is 15 residues long. The CDR3 DNA is TGTGCCAGCAGTTTTTCGACAGGGAAAGGAAACACCATATATTTT. It is translated as CASSFSTGKGNTIYF.

J is TRBJ2-5 and V is TRBV20-1; D possibly corresponds to TRBD2 (7 bases). Germline V gene data show CDR1 as DFQATT and CDR2 as SNEGSKA (reference sequence). V was cut by 6 bases and J by 4 bases, with 21 bases left in between. The CDR3 spans 15 residues. Here the CDR3 DNA reads TGCAGTGCGTCGGGCCGGAGGGGGGGTGGAGAGACCCAGTACTTC. This sequence encodes CSASGRRGGGETQYF.

This clonotype was counted a few times. V is TRBV7-9 and J is TRBJ1-1; tentative D call: TRBD1 (6 bases). The V gene's germline CDR1 is SEHNR and CDR2 FQNEAQ (reference sequence). CDR3 length: 13 amino acids. Trimming took 5 bases from V and 7 from J, leaving 14 bases between them. The CDR3 region is CASSETQTGEAFF. The CDR3 DNA is TGTGCCAGCAGCGAGACTCAGACAGGTGAAGCTTTCTTT.